This is a list of T cell receptor beta chains from one sample in a study of CD8+ T cells in alopecia areata. Repertoires were generated with immunoSEQ multiplex PCR, while TCRdb's copy carries only in-frame clones and drops some. The sample includes more than 95,000 clones, roughly 63% of them seen just once. The source was CD8+ T cells sorted from blood, collected at week 4, from a patient treated with tofacitinib. Source of these receptors: a human donor with alopecia areata. Each CDR3 is given with its conserved first and last residue. A D gene is named only where the DNA matches it firmly. Expanded clones are given a class, and other clones once, few, many or no size at all.

CDR3aa	CDR3nt	d_gene	j_gene	v_gene	abundance
CAWSVGQGNSPLHF	TGTGCCTGGAGTGTAGGCCAGGGGAATTCACCCCTCCACTTT	.	TRBJ1-6	TRBV30	few
CASSSGGVYNEQFF	TGTGCCAGCAGTTCCGGGGGTGTCTACAATGAGCAGTTCTTC	.	TRBJ2-1	TRBV6-5	.
CASSYSKLGEAFF	TGTGCCAGCAGTTACTCCAAGTTGGGTGAAGCTTTCTTT	.	TRBJ1-1	TRBV6-5	.
CASGRANSYNEQFF	TGTGCCAGCGGCAGGGCGAACTCCTACAATGAGCAGTTCTTC	.	TRBJ2-1	TRBV7-9	.
CASSQDTGETQYF	TGTGCCAGCAGCCAAGATACGGGGGAGACCCAGTACTTC	.	TRBJ2-5	TRBV4-2	.
CASSFGEGTTLEQYF	TGCGCCAGCAGTTTCGGGGAGGGGACGACACTAGAGCAGTACTTC	TRBD2	TRBJ2-7	TRBV23-1	few
CASSLKAGQRLYGYTF	TGTGCCAGCAGCTTAAAGGCAGGCCAACGTCTCTATGGCTACACCTTC	.	TRBJ1-2	TRBV7-9	.
CSVEGASGGLETQYF	TGCAGCGTTGAAGGGGCTAGCGGGGGGTTGGAGACCCAGTACTTC	TRBD2	TRBJ2-5	TRBV29-1	few
CASSLTAAGPDQPQHF	TGTGCCAGCAGCTTAACGGCCGCGGGGCCCGATCAGCCCCAGCATTTT	.	TRBJ1-5	TRBV7-6	.
CASSFRLQGSYEQYF	TGTGCCAGCAGCTTTCGGTTACAGGGGAGCTACGAGCAGTACTTC	TRBD1	TRBJ2-7	TRBV5-6	.
CAWSPHRGDLFSGANVLTF	TGTGCCTGGAGTCCACACCGGGGGGATTTATTCTCTGGGGCCAACGTCCTGACTTTC	TRBD2	TRBJ2-6	TRBV30	.
CASQGLGNSPLHF	TGTGCCAGCCAGGGGTTGGGGAATTCACCCCTCCACTTT	.	TRBJ1-6	TRBV19	few
CASSGGYSPLHF	TGTGCCAGCAGCGGGGGCTATTCACCCCTCCACTTT	.	TRBJ1-6	TRBV5-6	.
CASSQDHGVNQPQHF	TGCGCCAGCAGCCAAGATCACGGGGTCAATCAGCCCCAGCATTTT	.	TRBJ1-5	TRBV4-3	.
CSVPGQGSYEQYF	TGCAGCGTACCGGGACAGGGCTCATACGAGCAGTACTTC	TRBD1	TRBJ2-7	TRBV29-1	few
CSVDLGPNYEQYF	TGCAGCGTTGATTTGGGCCCTAACTACGAGCAGTACTTC	.	TRBJ2-7	TRBV29-1	.
CSVEGTRDSSYEQYF	TGCAGCGTTGAAGGCACCCGGGACAGCTCCTACGAGCAGTACTTC	TRBD1	TRBJ2-7	TRBV29-1	few
CAWYPGNYGYTF	TGTGCCTGGTATCCAGGGAACTATGGCTACACCTTC	.	TRBJ1-2	TRBV30	.
CASSQERGGSNEQFF	TGTGCCAGCAGCCAAGAAAGGGGGGGTTCGAATGAGCAGTTCTTC	.	TRBJ2-1	TRBV4-2	.
CASSYPDAYEQYF	TGTGCCAGCAGTTACCCGGACGCGTACGAGCAGTACTTC	.	TRBJ2-7	TRBV6-5	few
CASRRVNTEAFF	TGCGCCAGCAGAAGGGTAAACACTGAAGCTTTCTTT	.	TRBJ1-1	TRBV5-1	once
CSVEGPGRGHGFYGYTF	TGCAGCGTTGAAGGGCCGGGCAGGGGACACGGATTCTATGGCTACACCTTC	.	TRBJ1-2	TRBV29-1	.
CASSVKGTYGYTF	TGTGCCAGCAGTGTTAAGGGTACCTATGGCTACACCTTC	.	TRBJ1-2	TRBV2	few
CAWDLLNGDRGTYEQYF	TGTGCCTGGGATCTACTTAACGGGGACAGGGGTACCTACGAGCAGTACTTC	TRBD1	TRBJ2-7	TRBV30	.
CVVQSSPYEQYF	TGTGTAGTGCAGTCATCTCCCTACGAGCAGTACTTC	.	TRBJ2-7	TRBV2	.
CAWTSGGDGYTF	TGTGCCTGGACATCAGGGGGGGATGGCTACACCTTC	TRBD1	TRBJ1-2	TRBV30	.
CAWMGQGNTEAFF	TGTGCCTGGATGGGCCAGGGAAACACTGAAGCTTTCTTT	.	TRBJ1-1	TRBV30	few
CSVEDLSYEQYF	TGCAGCGTTGAAGATCTTTCCTACGAGCAGTACTTC	.	TRBJ2-7	TRBV29-1	once
CAWSVPRADNYGYTF	TGTGCCTGGAGTGTACCCCGAGCAGACAACTATGGCTACACCTTC	.	TRBJ1-2	TRBV30	once
CAWGPGQGYNEQFF	TGTGCCTGGGGACCGGGACAGGGATACAATGAGCAGTTCTTC	TRBD1	TRBJ2-1	TRBV30	few
CAWSTGTGSNQPQHF	TGTGCCTGGAGTACCGGGACAGGGAGCAATCAGCCCCAGCATTTT	TRBD1	TRBJ1-5	TRBV30	.
CAQDEGRMTGELFF	TGTGCCCAAGACGAGGGGCGTATGACCGGGGAGCTGTTTTTT	.	TRBJ2-2	TRBV30	.
CASSQSWGTGEDYGYTF	TGTGCCAGCAGCCAATCGTGGGGGACAGGGGAAGACTATGGCTACACCTTC	TRBD1	TRBJ1-2	TRBV16	.
CSVGQGGTEAFF	TGCAGCGTTGGCCAGGGAGGCACTGAAGCTTTCTTT	.	TRBJ1-1	TRBV29-1	.
CASSQVLAGDEQFF	TGTGCCAGCAGCCAAGTACTAGCGGGAGATGAGCAGTTCTTC	TRBD2	TRBJ2-1	TRBV4-2	.
CSAPTWGGTEAFF	TGCAGCGCGCCGACATGGGGCGGCACTGAAGCTTTCTTT	.	TRBJ1-1	TRBV29-1	.
CASSLEMPQHF	TGCGCCAGCAGCTTGGAGATGCCCCAGCATTTT	.	TRBJ1-5	TRBV5-1	.
CSVEGAHYGYTF	TGCAGCGTTGAGGGCGCACACTATGGCTACACCTTC	.	TRBJ1-2	TRBV29-1	few
CASSNWGATGELFF	TGTGCCAGTAGTAACTGGGGGGCCACCGGGGAGCTGTTTTTT	.	TRBJ2-2	TRBV19	.
CASSVDLRDNYYGYTF	TGTGCCAGCAGCGTAGACCTCCGGGACAACTACTATGGCTACACCTTC	.	TRBJ1-2	TRBV9	once
CAWPQTLRRMRNSNQPQHF	TGTGCCTGGCCCCAGACGCTAAGGAGGATGCGGAATAGCAATCAGCCCCAGCATTTT	.	TRBJ1-5	TRBV30	.
CASTEGQDGVQPQHF	TGTGCCAGCACCGAGGGACAGGATGGCGTTCAGCCCCAGCATTTT	TRBD1	TRBJ1-5	TRBV6-1	.
CASSLVGGGSTDTQYF	TGTGCCAGCAGCTTAGTGGGCGGGGGTAGCACAGATACGCAGTATTTT	TRBD2	TRBJ2-3	TRBV7-2	.
CASSLRPTFPGATDQETQYF	TGTGCCAGCAGTTTACGCCCGACTTTTCCCGGGGCAACGGATCAAGAGACCCAGTACTTC	.	TRBJ2-5	TRBV27	few
CASSFLDREQETQYF	TGTGCCAGCAGTTTCCTGGACAGGGAACAAGAGACCCAGTACTTC	TRBD1	TRBJ2-5	TRBV28	few
CSVEDLGAEIVETQYF	TGCAGCGTTGAAGATCTTGGGGCCGAGATAGTAGAGACCCAGTACTTC	.	TRBJ2-5	TRBV29-1	few